A single sample gave rise to the 15 T cell receptor beta chains below, sequenced in a study of cytomegalovirus exposure and HLA in healthy donors. PCR was performed using 60 Vbeta and 13 Jbeta primers. Libraries were prepared by immunoSEQ multiplex PCR; TCRdb keeps only in-frame clonotypes and omits some of them. The table has some 65,000 clones, about 78% seen once. Source material: PBMCs. These receptors were taken from a girl aged 5-17 years in good health and CMV-seropositive.

V and J are TRBV6-5 and TRBJ1-2, with D perhaps TRBD1 (5 bases). Germline CDR1 MNHEY, CDR2 SVGAGI. The CDR3 extends over 14 amino acids. Deletions cut 0 bases from V and 4 bases from J, with 9 bases between. CDR3 region: CASSYSEGLYGYTF. CDR3 nucleotide sequence: TGTGCCAGCAGTTACTCGGAGGGGCTCTATGGCTACACCTTC.

CDR3 nucleotides: TGTGCCAGCAGAGCTACAGGGGGATGGGGCAAAAACATTCAGTACTTC. This translates into CASRATGGWGKNIQYF. V usage is TRBV5-4 and J usage is TRBJ2-4; 8 nucleotides align to TRBD1. Unmatched junction bases numbered 10, after V lost 5 bases and J lost 3 bases. In germline, CDR1 is SGHNT, CDR2 YYREEE (reference sequence). The CDR3 covers 16 residues.

V and J are TRBV11-2 and TRBJ2-5; TRBD1 matches 7 bases. Germline V lookup: CDR1 SGHAT, CDR2 FQNNGV. This CDR3 is 15 amino acids long. The ends lost 1 base at V and 4 bases at J; junction bases unmatched: 6. The chain's CDR3 is CASSLGNYRGETQYF. The CDR3 nucleotides are TGTGCCAGCAGCTTAGGAAACTACAGGGGAGAGACCCAGTACTTC.

The rearrangement uses TRBV10-3 and TRBJ1-2, with 7 bases aligning to TRBD1. J was trimmed by 6 bases and V by 6 bases; bases with no gene match: 10. CDR1 is ENHRY, CDR2 SYGVKD, per germline. CDR3 length: 14 residues. Here the CDR3 reads CAIRGSTGNDGYTF. The CDR3 DNA reads as TGTGCCATCAGGGGATCGACAGGGAATGATGGCTACACCTTC.

This clone has more than one count but fewer than ten. This chain joins TRBV6-5 and TRBJ1-2; 8 nucleotides align to TRBD1. CDR3 length equals 15 residues. V shed 7 bases, J shed 8 bases, and the junction held 15 bases outside the gene matches. From germline, CDR1 is MNHEY and CDR2 SVGAGI. CDR3 sequence (DNA): TGTGCCAGCACCAACCCTGGGACAGGCTTTCACGGCTACACCTTC. Encoded protein: CASTNPGTGFHGYTF.

The rearrangement links TRBV27 to TRBJ1-6, with 7 bases lining up with TRBD1. This CDR3 spans 15 amino acids. V shed 4 bases, J shed 6 bases, and the junction held 6 bases outside the gene matches. Germline loops: CDR1 MNHEY, CDR2 SMNVEV (reference sequence). CDR3 sequence reads: CASSSLDRSNSPLHF. In DNA, the CDR3 is TGTGCCAGCAGTTCCCTGGACAGGTCTAATTCACCCCTCCACTTT.

This chain uses TRBV4-3 with TRBJ1-5; D remains unclear. Trimming pared 0 bases from V and 6 bases from J, leaving 6 bases between. The germline CDR1 and CDR2 sequences are LGHNA and YSLEER. This CDR3 is 13 amino acids long. CDR3 nucleotide sequence: TGCGCCAGCAGCCAAGATTGGAGTCAGCCCCAGCATTTT. Translating gives CASSQDWSQPQHF.

This clone was recorded only once. This chain connects TRBV7-2 to TRBJ2-7; 11 positions agree with TRBD1. CDR1 SGHTA and CDR2 FQGNSA come from the germline V gene. V lost 5 bases, J lost 2 bases, and 8 bases stayed unmatched. CDR3 size: 16 residues. DNA of the CDR3: TGTGCCAGCAGCCCAATAGGGGGACAGGGGGCCTACGAGCAGTACTTC. Translated: CASSPIGGQGAYEQYF.

This clone was seen just once. This chain joins TRBV2 and TRBJ2-1, with 10 nucleotides matching TRBD1. The CDR3 is 12 amino acids. The V and J ends lost 5 bases and 15 bases, in that order; junction bases with no gene match: 7. Germline CDR1 reads SNHLY; CDR2 reads FYNNEI. CDR3 nucleotide sequence: TGTGCCAGCAGTCCACAAGACAGGGGGCTGTTCTTC. Translating gives CASSPQDRGLFF.

The rearrangement joins TRBV28 to TRBJ2-7, with D possibly being TRBD1 (6 bases). Germline V gene sequence: CDR1 MDHEN, CDR2 SYDVKM. This CDR3 region has 14 residues. Trimming took 5 bases from V and 3 from J, leaving 14 bases between them. The CDR3 DNA follows: TGTGCCAGCAGTATAATCCAACAGGGCTACGAGCAGTACTTC. Encoded protein: CASSIIQQGYEQYF. The whole variable domain, remainder taken from reference TRBV28 and TRBJ2-7, is DVKVTQSSRYLVKRTGEKVFLECVQDMDHENMFWYRQDPGLGLRLIYFSYDVKMKEKGDIPEGYSVSREKKERFSLILESASTNQTSMYLCASSIIQQGYEQYFGPGTRLTVT.

The chain is built from TRBV7-9 and TRBJ2-1; 14 positions match TRBD2. With V trimmed by 5 bases and J by 9 bases, 9 bases remained unmatched. The CDR3 length is 16 residues. CDR1 and CDR2 from the germline V gene are SEHNR and FQNEAQ (reference sequence). The CDR3 is CASSHLRLAGGPEQFF. DNA for the CDR3: TGTGCCAGCAGCCACTTGAGACTAGCGGGGGGGCCTGAGCAGTTCTTC.

This clone showed up just once. CDR3 coding DNA: TGCGCCAGCAGCTTGGCCCCGACAGGGACATACGAGCAGTACTTC. Amino acid sequence: CASSLAPTGTYEQYF. This chain connects TRBV5-1 to TRBJ2-7, with 7 bases aligning to TRBD1. Per the germline V gene, CDR1 is SGHRS and CDR2 is YFSETQ. The V segment lost 0 bases and the J segment 4 bases; nucleotides outside the gene matches: 7. This CDR3 has 15 residues. The entire variable domain, with the rest obtained from reference TRBV5-1 and TRBJ2-7, is as follows: KAGVTQTPRYLIKTRGQQVTLSCSPISGHRSVSWYQQTPGQGLQFLFEYFSETQRNKGNFPGRFSGRQFSNSRSEMNVSTLELGDSALYLCASSLAPTGTYEQYFGPGTRLTVT.

The chain combines TRBV6-1 with TRBJ2-7, with TRBD1 matching 8 bases. The CDR3 has 14 residues. Trimming cost V 4 bases and J 0 bases; bases outside gene matches: 2. Germline CDR1 MNHNS, CDR2 SASEGT. CDR3 DNA: TGTGCCAGCAGTGTTGGACAGGGCTCCTACGAGCAGTACTTC. Translated: CASSVGQGSYEQYF.

The rearrangement links TRBV19 to TRBJ2-3, with 8 bases identical to TRBD2. Trimming cost V 10 bases and J 1 base; bases outside gene matches: 10. Germline-derived CDR1 and CDR2 are LNHDA and SQIVND (reference sequence). The CDR3 extends over 15 amino acids. CDR3 DNA: TGTGCCACCGCAACCGGACTAGCAGGCACAGATACGCAGTATTTT. Protein sequence: CATATGLAGTDTQYF.

The gene calls are TRBV15 and TRBJ2-7, with 8 bases identical to TRBD2. Germline assignment: CDR1 LNHNV and CDR2 YYDKDF (reference sequence). With V trimmed by 4 bases and J by 2 bases, 10 bases remained unmatched. The CDR3 has 16 residues. The CDR3 loop reads CATSTGGGGSTYEQYF. CDR3 DNA sequence: TGTGCCACCAGCACCGGGGGGGGAGGGTCCACCTACGAGCAGTACTTC.